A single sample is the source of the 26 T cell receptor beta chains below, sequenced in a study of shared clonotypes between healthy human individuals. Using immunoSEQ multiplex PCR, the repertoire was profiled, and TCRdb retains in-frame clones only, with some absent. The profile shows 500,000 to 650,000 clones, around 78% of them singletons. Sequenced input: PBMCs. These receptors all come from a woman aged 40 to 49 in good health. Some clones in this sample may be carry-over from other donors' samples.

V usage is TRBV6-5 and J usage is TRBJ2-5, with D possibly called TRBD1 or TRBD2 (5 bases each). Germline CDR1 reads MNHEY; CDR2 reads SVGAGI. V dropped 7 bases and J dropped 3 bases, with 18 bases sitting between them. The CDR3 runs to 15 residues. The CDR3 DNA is TGTGCCAGCAACAAACCGGGACCTCCCGAAGAGACCCAGTACTTC. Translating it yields CASNKPGPPEETQYF.

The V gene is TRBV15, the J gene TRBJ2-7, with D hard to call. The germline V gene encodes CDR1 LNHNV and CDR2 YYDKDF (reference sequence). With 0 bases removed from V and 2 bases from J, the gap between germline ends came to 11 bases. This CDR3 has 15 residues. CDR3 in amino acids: CATSRDLGQPYEQYF. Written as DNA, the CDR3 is TGTGCCACCAGCAGAGATCTTGGTCAGCCCTACGAGCAGTACTTC. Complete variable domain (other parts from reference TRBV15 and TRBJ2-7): DAMVIQNPRYQVTQFGKPVTLSCSQTLNHNVMYWYQQKSSQAPKLLFHYYDKDFNNEADTPDNFQSRRPNTSFCFLDIRSPGLGDTAMYLCATSRDLGQPYEQYFGPGTRLTVT.

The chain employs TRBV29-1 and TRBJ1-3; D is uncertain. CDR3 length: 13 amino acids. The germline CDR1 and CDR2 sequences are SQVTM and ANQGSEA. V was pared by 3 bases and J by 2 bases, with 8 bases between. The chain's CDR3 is CSVEETTGNTIYF. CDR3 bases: TGCAGCGTTGAGGAGACAACTGGAAACACCATATATTTT.

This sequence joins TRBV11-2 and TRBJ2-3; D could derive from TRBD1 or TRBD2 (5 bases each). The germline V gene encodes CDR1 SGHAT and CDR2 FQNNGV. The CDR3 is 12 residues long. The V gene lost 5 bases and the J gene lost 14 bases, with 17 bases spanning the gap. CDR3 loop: CASSTGATTAYF. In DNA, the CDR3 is TGTGCCAGCAGCACCGGGGCTACTACGGCGTATTTT.

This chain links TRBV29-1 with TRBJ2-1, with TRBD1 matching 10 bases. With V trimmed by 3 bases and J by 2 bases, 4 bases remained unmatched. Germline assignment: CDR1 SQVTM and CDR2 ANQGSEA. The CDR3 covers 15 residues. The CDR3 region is CSVDRTGGTYNEQFF. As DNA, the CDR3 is TGCAGCGTTGACCGGACAGGGGGAACCTACAATGAGCAGTTCTTC.

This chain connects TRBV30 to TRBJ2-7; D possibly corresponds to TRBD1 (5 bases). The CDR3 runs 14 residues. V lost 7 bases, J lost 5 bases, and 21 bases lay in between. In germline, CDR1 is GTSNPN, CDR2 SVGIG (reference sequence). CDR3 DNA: TGTGCCTTCTCCCGGGCCAGTTGGGGCCACGAGCAGTACTTC. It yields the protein CAFSRASWGHEQYF.

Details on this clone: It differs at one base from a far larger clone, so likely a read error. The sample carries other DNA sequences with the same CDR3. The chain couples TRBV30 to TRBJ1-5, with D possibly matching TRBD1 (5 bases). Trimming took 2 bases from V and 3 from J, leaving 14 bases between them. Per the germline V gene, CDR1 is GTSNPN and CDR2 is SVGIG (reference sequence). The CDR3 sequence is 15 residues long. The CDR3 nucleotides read TGTGCCTGGAGTAAGGGGCAGCTAGACAATCAGCCCCAGCATTTT. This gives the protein CAWSKGQLDNQPQHF.

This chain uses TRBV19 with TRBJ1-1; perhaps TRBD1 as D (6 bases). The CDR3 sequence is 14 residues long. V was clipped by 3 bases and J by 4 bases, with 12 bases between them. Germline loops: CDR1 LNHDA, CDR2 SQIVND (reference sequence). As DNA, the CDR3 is TGTGCCAGTAGTATTGCCCCGGGGGCCACTGAAGCTTTCTTT. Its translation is CASSIAPGATEAFF.

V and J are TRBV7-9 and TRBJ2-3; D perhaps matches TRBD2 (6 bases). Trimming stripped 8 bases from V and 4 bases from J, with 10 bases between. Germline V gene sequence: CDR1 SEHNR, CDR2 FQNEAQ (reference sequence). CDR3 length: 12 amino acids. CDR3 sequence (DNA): TGTGCCAGCTGTGGGGGGTCAGATACGCAGTATTTT. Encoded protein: CASCGGSDTQYF.

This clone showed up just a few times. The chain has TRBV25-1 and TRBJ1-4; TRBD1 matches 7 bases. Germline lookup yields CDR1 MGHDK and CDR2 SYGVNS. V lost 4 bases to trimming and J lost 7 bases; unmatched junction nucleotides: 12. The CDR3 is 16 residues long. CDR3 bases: TGTGCCAGCAGTGGAGCACAGGGGACTTGGGGTGAAAAACTGTTTTTT. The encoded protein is CASSGAQGTWGEKLFF.

The CDR3: CASSYRTGGTDTQYF. The DNA of the CDR3 is TGTGCCAGCAGCTATAGGACAGGGGGAACAGATACGCAGTATTTT. The V call is TRBV5-4, the J call TRBJ2-3, with 10 bases matching TRBD1. CDR3 length: 15 amino acids. Germline-derived CDR1 and CDR2 are SGHNT and YYREEE (reference sequence). V lost 3 bases to trimming and J lost 3 bases; unmatched junction nucleotides: 4. Full variable domain (rest looked up from reference TRBV5-4 and TRBJ2-3): ETGVTQSPTHLIKTRGQQVTLRCSSQSGHNTVSWYQQALGQGPQFIFQYYREEENGRGNFPPRFSGLQFPNYSSELNVNALELDDSALYLCASSYRTGGTDTQYFGPGTRLTVL.

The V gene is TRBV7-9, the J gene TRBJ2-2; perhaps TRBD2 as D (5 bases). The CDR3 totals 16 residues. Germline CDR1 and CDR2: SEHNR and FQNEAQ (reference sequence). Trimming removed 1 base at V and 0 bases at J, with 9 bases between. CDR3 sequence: CASSLEVGANTGELFF. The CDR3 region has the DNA TGTGCCAGCAGCTTAGAAGTGGGAGCGAACACCGGGGAGCTGTTTTTT.

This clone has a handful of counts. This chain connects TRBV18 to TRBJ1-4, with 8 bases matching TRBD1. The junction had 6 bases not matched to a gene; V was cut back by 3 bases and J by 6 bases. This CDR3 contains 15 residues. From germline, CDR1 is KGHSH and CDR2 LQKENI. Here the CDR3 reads CASSPNQGADEKLFF. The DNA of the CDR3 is TGTGCCAGCTCACCGAATCAGGGGGCGGATGAAAAACTGTTTTTT.

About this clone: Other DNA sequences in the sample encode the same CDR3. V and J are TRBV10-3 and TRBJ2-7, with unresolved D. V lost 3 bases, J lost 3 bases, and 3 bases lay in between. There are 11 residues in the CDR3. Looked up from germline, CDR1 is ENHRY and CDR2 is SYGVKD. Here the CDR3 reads CAISDSYEQYF. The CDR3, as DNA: TGTGCCATCAGTGACAGCTACGAGCAGTACTTC.

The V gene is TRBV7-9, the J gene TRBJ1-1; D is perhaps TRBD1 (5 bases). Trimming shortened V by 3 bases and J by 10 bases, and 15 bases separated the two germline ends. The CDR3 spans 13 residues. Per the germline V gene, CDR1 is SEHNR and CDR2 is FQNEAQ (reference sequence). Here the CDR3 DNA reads TGTGCCAGCAGCTTGGGACCCGGACGTGTAGCTTTCTTT. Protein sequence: CASSLGPGRVAFF.

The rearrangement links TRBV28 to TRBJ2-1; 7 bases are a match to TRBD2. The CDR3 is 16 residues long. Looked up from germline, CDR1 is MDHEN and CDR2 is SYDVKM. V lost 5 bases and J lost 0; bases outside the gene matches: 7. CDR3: CASSLSGRSSYNEQFF. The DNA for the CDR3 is TGTGCCAGCAGTCTATCCGGGAGGAGCTCCTACAATGAGCAGTTCTTC.

CDR3 in amino acids: CASSLSQDISYEQYF. CDR3 nucleotides: TGTGCCAGCAGCCTCTCCCAGGACATATCCTACGAGCAGTACTTC. V is TRBV7-2 and J is TRBJ2-7; the D gene is possibly TRBD1 (5 bases). The CDR3 spans 15 residues. Trimming left V 5 bases short and J 1 base short, with 15 bases between. The V gene's germline CDR1 is SGHTA and CDR2 FQGNSA.

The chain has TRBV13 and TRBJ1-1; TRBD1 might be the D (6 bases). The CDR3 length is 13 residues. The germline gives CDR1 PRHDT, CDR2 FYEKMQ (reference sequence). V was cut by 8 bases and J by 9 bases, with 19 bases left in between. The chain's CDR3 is CASGSWGGIQAFF. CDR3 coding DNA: TGTGCCAGCGGTTCTTGGGGGGGCATTCAAGCTTTCTTT.

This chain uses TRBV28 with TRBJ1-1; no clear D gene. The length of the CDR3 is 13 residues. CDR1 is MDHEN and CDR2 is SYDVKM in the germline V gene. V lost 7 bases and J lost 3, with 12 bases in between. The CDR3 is CASTLGQYTEAFF. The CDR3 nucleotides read TGTGCCAGCACCCTCGGGCAGTACACTGAAGCTTTCTTT.

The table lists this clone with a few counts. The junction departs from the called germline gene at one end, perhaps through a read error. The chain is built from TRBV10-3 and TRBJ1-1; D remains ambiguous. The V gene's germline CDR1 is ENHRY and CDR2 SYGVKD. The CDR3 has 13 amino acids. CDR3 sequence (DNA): TGTGCCAGCAGTCGAACAGAGAACACTGAAGCTTTCTTT. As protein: CASSRTENTEAFF.

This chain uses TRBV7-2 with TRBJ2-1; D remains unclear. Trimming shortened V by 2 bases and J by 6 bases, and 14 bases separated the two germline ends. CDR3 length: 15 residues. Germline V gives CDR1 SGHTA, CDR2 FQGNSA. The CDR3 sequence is CASSLLLNFPNEQFF. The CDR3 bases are TGTGCCAGCAGCTTATTATTAAACTTTCCCAATGAGCAGTTCTTC.

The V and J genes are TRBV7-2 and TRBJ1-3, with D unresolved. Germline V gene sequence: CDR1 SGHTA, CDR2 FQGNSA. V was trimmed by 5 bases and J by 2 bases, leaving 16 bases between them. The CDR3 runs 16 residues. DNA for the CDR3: TGTGCCAGCAGCCCGGACTCTTTGGCGGCTGGAAACACCATATATTTT. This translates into CASSPDSLAAGNTIYF.

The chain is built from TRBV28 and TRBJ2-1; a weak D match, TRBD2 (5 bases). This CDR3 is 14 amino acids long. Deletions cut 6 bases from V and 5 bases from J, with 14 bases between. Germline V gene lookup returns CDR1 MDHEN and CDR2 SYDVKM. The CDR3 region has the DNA TGTGCCAGCAGCCGGATAAGGAGGAACAATGAGCAGTTCTTC. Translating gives CASSRIRRNNEQFF.

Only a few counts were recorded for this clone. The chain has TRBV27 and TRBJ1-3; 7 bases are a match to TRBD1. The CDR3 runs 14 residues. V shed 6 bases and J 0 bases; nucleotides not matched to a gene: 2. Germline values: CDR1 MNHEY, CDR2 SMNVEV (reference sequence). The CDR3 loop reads CASSRQGSGNTIYF. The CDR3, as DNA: TGTGCCAGCAGCCGACAGGGCTCTGGAAACACCATATATTTT.

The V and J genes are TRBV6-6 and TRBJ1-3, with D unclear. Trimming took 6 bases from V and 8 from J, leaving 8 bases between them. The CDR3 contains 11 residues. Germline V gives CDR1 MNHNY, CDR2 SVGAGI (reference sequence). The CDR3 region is CASSPRDTIYF. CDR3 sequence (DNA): TGTGCCAGCAGCCCCCGTGACACCATATATTTT.

The CDR3 coding sequence is TGTGCCAGCAGCCGGACTAGCACTTGGACGCAGTATTTT. Translated: CASSRTSTWTQYF. The J gene is TRBJ2-3, the V gene TRBV7-2, with 8 bases that match TRBD2. The CDR3 totals 13 residues. Germline-derived CDR1 and CDR2 are SGHTA and FQGNSA. V dropped 5 bases and J dropped 9; count of bases not matched to a gene: 7.